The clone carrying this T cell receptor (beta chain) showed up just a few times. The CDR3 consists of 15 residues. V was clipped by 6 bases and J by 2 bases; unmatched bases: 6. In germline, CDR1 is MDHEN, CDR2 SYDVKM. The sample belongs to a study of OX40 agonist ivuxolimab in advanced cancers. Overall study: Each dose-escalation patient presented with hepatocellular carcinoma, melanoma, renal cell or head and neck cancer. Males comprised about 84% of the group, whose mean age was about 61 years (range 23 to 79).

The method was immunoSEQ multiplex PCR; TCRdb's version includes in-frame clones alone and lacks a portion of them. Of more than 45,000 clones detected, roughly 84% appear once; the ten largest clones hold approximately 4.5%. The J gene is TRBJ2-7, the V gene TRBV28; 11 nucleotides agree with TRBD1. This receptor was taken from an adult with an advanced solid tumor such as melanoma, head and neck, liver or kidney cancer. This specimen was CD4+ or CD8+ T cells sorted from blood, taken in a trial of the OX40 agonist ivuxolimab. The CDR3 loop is CASSPGTGGPYEQYF. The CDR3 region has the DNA TGTGCCAGCAGCCCCGGGACAGGGGGTCCCTACGAGCAGTACTTC.